This is a list of T cell receptor beta chains from one sample in a study of blood T cell repertoires in COVID-19. Assay used: immunoSEQ multiplex PCR; TCRdb lists only in-frame clones, some missing. The table records around 350,000 clones, around 84% of them present only once. Sequencing input: peripheral blood. Receptors were obtained from a human donor in a cohort sampled during active COVID-19. Both conserved end residues are part of each CDR3. D genes are given only for firm matches. Part of the rows lack a size; the others show once, few, many or a class for expanded clones.

D,J,V,size,length,DNA,CDR3
-,TRBJ2-5,TRBV3-1/TRBV3-2,many,17,TGTGCCAGCAGCCAAGGGTTAGCGGTTGGCGGATTAGAGACCCAGTACTTC,CASSQGLAVGGLETQYF
TRBD2,TRBJ2-2,TRBV7-2,many,15,TGTGCCAGCAGACTAGCGGGAAATCTGGCTGGGGAGCTGTTTTTT,CASRLAGNLAGELFF
-,TRBJ2-5,TRBV15,-,15,TGTGCCACTGGAAGCCTGGGGGCCGAACAAGAGACCCAGTACTTC,CATGSLGAEQETQYF
-,TRBJ1-2,TRBV6-6,-,13,TGTGCCAGCAGTTACGAGTCAGGGGATGGCTACACCTTC,CASSYESGDGYTF
TRBD1,TRBJ1-2,TRBV19,-,15,TGTGCCAGTAGTATTAGGGGACAGGGTGCCTATGGCTACACCTTC,CASSIRGQGAYGYTF
TRBD1,TRBJ1-5,TRBV6-6,-,14,TGTGCCAGCAGACTCGGACAGGGCAATCAGCCCCAGCATTTT,CASRLGQGNQPQHF
TRBD1,TRBJ2-1,TRBV19,-,14,TGTGCCAGTAGTAACCAAAGGACAGGGATTGAGCAGTTCTTC,CASSNQRTGIEQFF
TRBD2,TRBJ2-7,TRBV19,-,15,TGTGCCAGTAGTATACGGCTAGCGGCACCCTACGAGCAGTACTTC,CASSIRLAAPYEQYF
-,TRBJ1-6,TRBV30,-,12,TGTGCCTGGAGACAGAATAATTCACCCCTCCACTTT,CAWRQNNSPLHF
TRBD1,TRBJ2-7,TRBV7-2,-,14,TGTGCCAGCAGCTTGCATGGGACAGGGTCCGAGCAGTACTTC,CASSLHGTGSEQYF
TRBD1,TRBJ2-1,TRBV18,-,18,TGTGCCAGCTCACCAACCCTTGTGGGGCAGGGGGTGAACAATGAGCAGTTCTTC,CASSPTLVGQGVNNEQFF
TRBD2,TRBJ2-1,TRBV5-1,-,15,TGCGCCAGCAGCTCCGTCAGCGGGAGAGGCAATGAGCAGTTCTTC,CASSSVSGRGNEQFF
TRBD1,TRBJ1-2,TRBV28,-,13,TGTGCCAGCAGCGGGACAGGGGGATATGGCTACACCTTC,CASSGTGGYGYTF
-,TRBJ2-7,TRBV5-6,-,15,TGTGCCAGCAGCTTGTTCGCAGGACTCTCCTACGAGCAGTACTTC,CASSLFAGLSYEQYF
-,TRBJ2-3,TRBV7-8,once,14,TGTGCCAGCAGCTTAAGGGAGATCACAGATACGCAGTATTTT,CASSLREITDTQYF
-,TRBJ1-6,TRBV5-1,-,14,TGCGCCAGCAGCGGCGGCTACTCCAATTCACCCCTCCACTTT,CASSGGYSNSPLHF
-,TRBJ1-2,TRBV7-9,once,15,TGTGCCAGCAGCTTATTCCCCGGAGTGGCGGAGGGCTACACCTTC,CASSLFPGVAEGYTF
TRBD2,TRBJ2-7,TRBV10-3,-,13,TGTGCCATCAGCGGACTAGCGAACAACGAGCAGTACTTC,CAISGLANNEQYF